Listed below are T cell receptor beta chains from one sample, sequenced in a study of Graves' ophthalmopathy and Graves' hyperthyroidism. TCRdb reprocessed the multiplex PCR reads with MiXCR, giving one entry per CDR3 protein. Counted here are about 1.1 million distinct CDR3 sequences, about 35% occurring once; the ten biggest clones make up around 10%. The sequenced sample was peripheral blood or thyroid tissue (not recorded which). The receptors come from an adult man with Graves' hyperthyroidism. Each CDR3 is given with its conserved first and last residue. D genes are given only for firm matches. Only some rows state a clone size, as once, few, many or a class for expanded clones.

>TRBJ1-6|-|TRBV6-5|-
CASSADLSYNSPLHF
TGTGCCAGCAGTGCGGACCTCTCCTATAATTCACCCCTCCACTTT
>TRBJ2-5|many|TRBV19|-
CASQRGPHETQYF
TGTGCCAGTCAGAGGGGTCCCCACGAGACCCAGTACTTC
>TRBJ2-2|-|TRBV20-1|TRBD1
CSARDRAYTGELSF
TGCAGTGCGCGGGACAGGGCGTACACCGGGGAGCTGTCTTTT
>TRBJ1-5|many|TRBV10-3|-
CAINKENNQPQHF
TGTGCCATCAACAAAGAAAACAATCAGCCCCAGCATTTT
>TRBJ2-7|-|TRBV29-1|-
CSFGRAYEQYF
TGCAGCTTTGGCAGAGCCTACGAGCAGTACTTC
>TRBJ2-2|-|TRBV7-2|-
CASSLRGTRAGELFF
TGTGCCAGCAGCTTAAGGGGGACCCGAGCCGGGGAGCTGTTTTTT
>TRBJ1-2|many|TRBV10-3|-
CAILLEGGYTF
TGTGCCATCCTCTTGGAGGGTGGCTACACCTTC
>TRBJ2-5|many|TRBV6-5|TRBD2
CASSYSAGGPETQYF
TGTGCCAGCAGTTACTCCGCGGGAGGGCCCGAGACCCAGTACTTC
>TRBJ2-2|-|TRBV6-5|-
CASSYSIWTRRAGELFF
TGTGCCAGCAGTTACTCGATATGGACGCGACGGGCCGGGGAGCTGTTTTTT
>TRBJ2-5|-|TRBV5-4|-
CASSISAKETQYF
TGTGCCAGCAGCATCAGCGCAAAAGAGACCCAGTACTTC
>TRBJ2-2|many|TRBV7-9|-
CASSLGENTGELFF
TGTGCCAGCAGCTTAGGGGAGAACACCGGGGAGCTGTTTTTT
>TRBJ1-1|many|TRBV12-3/TRBV12-4|-
CASSFTVPNTEAFF
TGTGCCAGCAGTTTCACAGTGCCGAACACTGAAGCTTTCTTT
>TRBJ2-2|-|TRBV15|TRBD1
CATSFRQGDTGELFF
TGTGCCACCAGCTTTCGACAGGGGGACACCGGGGAGCTGTTTTTT
>TRBJ1-5|few|TRBV6-1|TRBD1
CASRNRGINNQPQHF
TGTGCCAGCAGAAACAGGGGAATCAACAATCAGCCCCAGCATTTT
>TRBJ1-2|-|TRBV29-1|-
CSVGQGFYGYTF
TGCAGCGTTGGGCAGGGGTTCTATGGCTACACCTTC
>TRBJ2-7|-|TRBV29-1|-
CSVKNVGTRTSYEQYF
TGCAGCGTTAAAAATGTCGGGACTCGCACTTCCTACGAGCAGTACTTC
>TRBJ1-5|few|TRBV20-1|-
CSARGSYDNQPQHF
TGCAGTGCTAGGGGCTCGTATGACAATCAGCCCCAGCATTTT
>TRBJ1-5|-|TRBV6-2/TRBV6-3|-
CASRQIYSNQPQHF
TGTGCCAGCAGGCAGATCTATAGCAATCAGCCCCAGCATTTT
>TRBJ2-7|few|TRBV12-3/TRBV12-4|-
CASSEAWAAHRPYEQYF
TGTGCCAGCAGTGAAGCCTGGGCAGCTCATCGTCCCTACGAGCAGTACTTC
>TRBJ1-2|-|TRBV7-2|-
CASSLRVSAGLAEDGYTF
TGTGCCAGCAGCTTAAGAGTTTCGGCAGGGCTAGCGGAAGATGGCTACACCTTC
>TRBJ1-2|-|TRBV5-4|-
CASSPDSLRGYTF
TGTGCCAGCAGCCCGGACAGTCTAAGAGGCTACACCTTC
>TRBJ2-5|few|TRBV2|TRBD1
CASIGQGGSETQYF
TGTGCCAGCATTGGACAGGGCGGGTCGGAGACCCAGTACTTC
>TRBJ2-2|-|TRBV20-1|TRBD1
CSATQTGTGGVGELFF
TGCAGTGCTACACAAACCGGGACAGGGGGAGTCGGGGAGCTGTTTTTT
>TRBJ1-2|-|TRBV10-2|TRBD1
CASRNAGTGGYGYTF
TGCGCCAGCAGGAATGCCGGGACAGGGGGCTATGGCTACACCTTC
>TRBJ2-5|-|TRBV7-2|TRBD2
CASSAELAGEGETQYF
TGTGCCAGCTCAGCCGAACTAGCGGGAGAGGGAGAGACCCAGTACTTC
>TRBJ1-1|many|TRBV2|-
CASSADKWARAFF
TGTGCCAGCAGTGCCGATAAGTGGGCTCGAGCTTTCTTT
>TRBJ2-7|few|TRBV7-2|-
CASSLDRVGPEQYF
TGTGCCAGCAGCTTAGACAGGGTTGGTCCCGAGCAGTACTTC
>TRBJ1-2|-|TRBV10-3|-
CAIRGIGVNTF
TGTGCCATCAGGGGGATTGGGGTGAACACCTTC
>TRBJ2-2|few|TRBV9|-
CASSVVPITNTGELFF
TGTGCCAGCAGCGTAGTGCCAATAACGAACACCGGGGAGCTGTTTTTT
>TRBJ2-5|many|TRBV5-8|-
CASSLPTRETQYF
TGTGCCAGCAGCTTGCCCACCCGTGAGACCCAGTACTTC
>TRBJ1-5|many|TRBV7-6|TRBD1
CASSLGDRSYQPQHF
TGTGCCAGCAGCTTAGGGGACAGGTCGTACCAGCCCCAGCATTTT
>TRBJ1-5|few|TRBV6-5|-
CASSNDPAEPQHF
TGTGCCAGCAGCAACGACCCAGCTGAGCCCCAGCATTTT
>TRBJ2-7|-|TRBV7-9|-
CASRIYEQYF
TGTGCCAGCAGAATTTACGAGCAGTACTTC
>TRBJ1-1|-|TRBV7-9|TRBD1
CASSLGQATGKAFF
TGTGCCAGCAGCTTGGGACAGGCAACGGGGAAAGCTTTCTTT
>TRBJ2-1|once|TRBV7-9|-
CASSVDLFPYNEQFF
TGTGCCAGCAGCGTCGACCTATTTCCCTACAATGAGCAGTTCTTC
>TRBJ2-7|many|TRBV25-1|-
CASRGGTAYEQYF
TGTGCCAGCAGGGGCGGGACAGCCTACGAGCAGTACTTC
>TRBJ1-2|-|TRBV7-2|TRBD1
CASSTDRGRSYTF
TGTGCCAGCAGCACCGACAGGGGCCGCTCCTACACCTTC
>TRBJ1-1|many|TRBV29-1|-
CSVEAGLGTEAFF
TGCAGCGTTGAAGCTGGGCTTGGCACTGAAGCTTTCTTT
>TRBJ1-4|-|TRBV7-9|TRBD1
CASSPTGALNEKLFF
TGTGCCAGCAGTCCGACAGGGGCTCTTAATGAAAAACTGTTTTTT
>TRBJ1-1|many|TRBV29-1|-
CSVEGLTEAFF
TGCAGCGTAGAGGGACTAACTGAAGCTTTCTTT
>TRBJ1-2|-|TRBV29-1|TRBD1
CSVDRTGEDYGYTF
TGCAGCGTAGATCGTACAGGGGAAGACTATGGCTACACCTTC
>TRBJ2-1|many|TRBV5-1|TRBD2
CASSTGGVEQFF
TGCGCCAGCAGCACCGGGGGGGTTGAGCAGTTCTTC
>TRBJ1-4|-|TRBV2|TRBD1
CASSPGTGVEKLFF
TGTGCCAGCAGTCCCGGGACAGGGGTCGAAAAACTGTTTTTT
>TRBJ1-5|-|TRBV12-3/TRBV12-4|TRBD1
CASSSGDRGLEPQHF
TGTGCCAGCAGTTCCGGGGACAGGGGCCTCGAGCCCCAGCATTTT
>TRBJ1-1|-|TRBV12-3/TRBV12-4|-
CASREDSGFEAFF
TGTGCCAGCAGAGAGGACAGTGGATTTGAAGCTTTCTTT
>TRBJ1-2|many|TRBV9|-
CASSAQGPEGYTF
TGTGCCAGCAGCGCGCAGGGCCCTGAGGGCTACACCTTC
>TRBJ1-6|once|TRBV9|-
CASKGGDSPLHF
TGTGCCAGCAAAGGAGGGGATTCACCCCTCCACTTT
>TRBJ2-7|-|TRBV2|TRBD2
CASRGLAGGPAEQYF
TGTGCCAGCAGGGGACTAGCGGGAGGGCCAGCCGAGCAGTACTTC
>TRBJ1-1|few|TRBV12-3/TRBV12-4|-
CASHSDLEAFF
TGTGCCAGCCATTCAGACCTTGAAGCTTTCTTT
>TRBJ1-5|-|TRBV5-1|-
CASSPLGTFQPQHF
TGCGCCAGCAGCCCGTTAGGCACCTTTCAGCCCCAGCATTTT
>TRBJ1-4|many|TRBV20-1|TRBD1
CSASITGTGERKLFF
TGCAGTGCTAGCATTACCGGGACAGGTGAAAGAAAACTGTTTTTT
>TRBJ1-1|many|TRBV4-2|-
CASSQVGPRGAFF
TGTGCCAGCAGCCAAGTTGGCCCGAGGGGAGCTTTCTTT
>TRBJ1-1|few|TRBV28|-
CASSFPRYEAFF
TGTGCCAGCAGTTTTCCACGATATGAAGCTTTCTTT
>TRBJ1-5|many|TRBV29-1|TRBD1
CSVGDRVGYQPQHF
TGCAGCGTTGGAGACAGGGTTGGCTATCAGCCCCAGCATTTT